These 2 T cell receptor beta chains were all obtained from the same sample, sequenced in a study of blood T cells in healthy people across ages. A second about 6 to 12 cycle PCR used barcoded and J-beta primers. TCRdb recomputed calls from the 5' RACE reads with MiXCR, one row per CDR3 protein. The data hold some 1.5 million distinct CDR3 sequences, with roughly 43% observed a single time. Sequencing was performed on blood. Receptor source: a woman aged 18-29 years in good health.

This clonotype was seen only a few times. The V gene is TRBV4-3, the J gene TRBJ2-1; either TRBD1 or TRBD2 may supply D (7 bases each). Germline values: CDR1 LGHNA, CDR2 YSLEER. This CDR3 is 21 amino acids long. V was shortened by 0 bases and J by 5 bases, with 29 bases between the two germline ends. CDR3 in DNA: TGCGCCAGCAGCCAAGAGAGACCGGGACAGCTGTTCGGGAGGATCAACAATGAGCAGTTCTTC. Its translation is CASSQERPGQLFGRINNEQFF.

As concerns this clonotype: Relative to the germline gene, one junction end is altered; a read error may explain this. The V call is TRBV18, the J call TRBJ1-1; D is unresolved. The CDR3 runs to 14 residues. CDR1 and CDR2 (germline): KGHSH, LQKENI. CDR3 protein: CTSSEVIMNTEAFF. CDR3 nucleotide sequence: TGTACCAGCTCAGAAGTCATTATGAACACTGAAGCTTTCTTT.